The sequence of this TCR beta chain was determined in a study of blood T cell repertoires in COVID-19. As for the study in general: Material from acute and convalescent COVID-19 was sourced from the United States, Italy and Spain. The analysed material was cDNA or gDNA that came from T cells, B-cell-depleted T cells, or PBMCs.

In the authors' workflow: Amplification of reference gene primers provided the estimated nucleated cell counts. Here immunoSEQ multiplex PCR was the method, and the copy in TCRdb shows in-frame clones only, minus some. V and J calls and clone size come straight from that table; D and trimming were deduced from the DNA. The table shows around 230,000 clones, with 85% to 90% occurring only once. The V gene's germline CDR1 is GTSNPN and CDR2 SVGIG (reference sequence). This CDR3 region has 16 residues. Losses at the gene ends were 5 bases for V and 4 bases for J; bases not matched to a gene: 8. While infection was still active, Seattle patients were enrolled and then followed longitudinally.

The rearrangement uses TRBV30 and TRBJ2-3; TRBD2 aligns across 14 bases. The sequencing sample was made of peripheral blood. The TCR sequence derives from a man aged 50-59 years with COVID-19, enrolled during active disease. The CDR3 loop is CAWGGGTSGSSDTQYF. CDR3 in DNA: TGTGCCTGGGGGGGAGGGACTAGCGGGAGCTCAGATACGCAGTATTTT.